One sample yielded the 21 T cell receptor beta chains listed below, sequenced in a study of cytomegalovirus exposure and HLA in healthy donors. The PCR contained 60 Vbeta and 13 Jbeta primers. The assay was immunoSEQ multiplex PCR, and TCRdb's table has in-frame clones only and misses some. In the table there are about 190,000 clones, roughly three quarters of which are singletons. Sequenced material: PBMCs. The receptors were sampled from a woman between 18 and 29 years old in good health and CMV-seronegative.

The J gene is TRBJ1-1, the V gene TRBV5-1, with 7 bases fitting TRBD1. The CDR3 is made up of 17 amino acids. Germline loops: CDR1 SGHRS, CDR2 YFSETQ. J was trimmed by 0 bases and V by 3 bases; bases with no gene match: 11. CDR3 bases: TGCGCCAGCAGCTCCGGGACAGCGACTAACATGAACACTGAAGCTTTCTTT. It translates to CASSSGTATNMNTEAFF.

J is TRBJ1-5 and V is TRBV6-1; 11 nucleotides align to TRBD1. V shed 6 bases, J shed 6 bases, and the junction held 7 bases outside the gene matches. The CDR3 is 15 amino acids. In germline, CDR1 is MNHNS, CDR2 SASEGT. The CDR3 loop reads CASSVGTGGAQPQHF. The DNA of the CDR3 is TGTGCCAGCAGCGTAGGGACAGGGGGTGCTCAGCCCCAGCATTTT.

This sequence joins TRBV6-5 and TRBJ1-2; D unclear. Trimming took off 5 bases at V and 5 bases at J, with 9 bases between the two ends. The CDR3 has 12 amino acids. CDR1 and CDR2 (germline): MNHEY, SVGAGI. The CDR3 region is CASSVYSYGYTF. Written as DNA, the CDR3 is TGTGCCAGCAGTGTCTACTCGTATGGCTACACCTTC.

This clone has more than one count but fewer than ten. This chain joins TRBV14 and TRBJ1-2, with D unclear. Germline V lookup: CDR1 SGHDN, CDR2 FVKESK. This CDR3 has 15 amino acids. Trimming took 3 bases from V and 4 from J, leaving 15 bases between them. CDR3 residues: CASSHRGGLAYGYTF. In DNA, the CDR3 is TGTGCCAGCAGCCACCGGGGAGGGTTGGCCTATGGCTACACCTTC.

V is TRBV7-2 and J is TRBJ2-7; the match to TRBD2 covers 7 bases. The CDR3 runs to 16 residues. CDR1 and CDR2 (germline): SGHTA, FQGNSA. Trimming cost V 0 bases and J 3 bases; bases outside gene matches: 8. The CDR3 here is CASSLASTSAYYEQYF. The CDR3 DNA reads TGTGCCAGCAGCTTAGCCAGTACTAGCGCATACTACGAGCAGTACTTC.

The V and J genes are TRBV6-4 and TRBJ2-2; 14 bases line up with TRBD2. CDR3 size: 17 residues. V lost 5 bases, J lost 5 bases, and 7 bases stayed unmatched. CDR1 is MRHNA and CDR2 is SNTAGT in the germline V gene. The CDR3, as DNA: TGTGCCAGCAGTCCCGGGACTAGCGGGGGCGAGACCGGGGAGCTGTTTTTT. Its protein is CASSPGTSGGETGELFF.

The chain uses TRBV19 and TRBJ2-3, with 7 bases aligning to TRBD2. The CDR3 totals 14 residues. Germline CDR1 and CDR2: LNHDA and SQIVND (reference sequence). J gave up 4 bases and V 4 bases, and 5 bases lay outside the gene matches. The DNA for the CDR3 is TGTGCCAGTAGTAGGGGCGGGAGCGCAGATACGCAGTATTTT. Protein sequence: CASSRGGSADTQYF.

The rearrangement links TRBV7-3 to TRBJ2-1, with 16 bases lining up with TRBD2. CDR1 SGHTA and CDR2 FQGTGA come from the germline V gene. Trimming took 4 bases from V and 10 from J; bases not matched to a gene: 1. CDR3 length: 14 amino acids. In nucleotides, the CDR3 is TGTGCCAGCAGCTCGGGACTAGCGGGAGGGGAGCAGTTCTTC. It encodes CASSSGLAGGEQFF.

This clone was picked up one time. V and J are TRBV19 and TRBJ1-2; TRBD1 agrees at 10 bases. V dropped 4 bases and J dropped 6; count of bases not matched to a gene: 8. CDR3 length: 15 residues. CDR1 is LNHDA and CDR2 is SQIVND in the germline V gene (reference sequence). This CDR3 is CASSTSDRGLNGYTF. CDR3 DNA: TGTGCCAGTAGTACCAGCGACAGGGGGCTGAATGGCTACACCTTC.

The CDR3 bases are TGCGCCAGCAGCTTGGGACTAGCGGGAGGGCTTGGCACCGGGGAGCTGTTTTTT. This translates into CASSLGLAGGLGTGELFF. V usage is TRBV5-1 and J usage is TRBJ2-2; 14 nucleotides line up with TRBD2. The CDR3 covers 18 residues. The V and J ends lost 0 bases and 4 bases, in that order; junction bases with no gene match: 5. Germline-derived CDR1 and CDR2 are SGHRS and YFSETQ.

This chain uses TRBV23-1 with TRBJ2-1; D not resolved. TRBV23-1 is identified as an open reading frame with a role that is uncertain. This CDR3 has 13 residues. The ends were cut back, 4 bases at V and 8 bases at J, with 12 bases in the middle. CDR3 sequence reads: CASSRVGFDEQFF. CDR3 coding DNA: TGCGCCAGCAGTCGAGTCGGTTTTGATGAGCAGTTCTTC.

The rearrangement uses TRBV2 and TRBJ1-1; TRBD1 might be the D (6 bases). The CDR3 spans 15 residues. Trimming stripped 6 bases from V and 7 bases from J, with 21 bases between. Germline lookup yields CDR1 SNHLY and CDR2 FYNNEI. CDR3 sequence: CASSYSSGAPIEAFF. The CDR3 nucleotides read TGTGCCAGCAGCTATAGCTCAGGGGCACCCATTGAAGCTTTCTTT.

This sequence joins TRBV4-1 and TRBJ2-1; 7 bases fit TRBD1. The CDR3 has 14 amino acids. Germline CDR1 reads MGHRA; CDR2 reads YSYEKL. J gave up 4 bases and V 4 bases, and 4 bases lay outside the gene matches. The CDR3 sequence is CASSPGTDYNEQFF. CDR3 sequence (DNA): TGCGCCAGCAGCCCGGGGACAGATTACAATGAGCAGTTCTTC.

The chain recombines TRBV13 with TRBJ2-1; maybe TRBD1 (6 bases). Germline CDR1 reads PRHDT; CDR2 reads FYEKMQ (reference sequence). The CDR3 is 15 residues long. V shed 4 bases and J shed 3 bases, with 13 bases lying between them. The DNA of the CDR3 is TGTGCCAGCAGCTCCGAATTGGACAGCTACAATGAGCAGTTCTTC. Translated: CASSSELDSYNEQFF.

This clone was observed a single time. This sequence joins TRBV6-1 and TRBJ1-5; possibly TRBD1 for D (5 bases). This CDR3 spans 14 amino acids. Germline CDR1 and CDR2: MNHNS and SASEGT. V was shortened by 0 bases and J by 3 bases, with 6 bases between the two germline ends. The CDR3 protein is CASSEARANQPQHF. CDR3 DNA sequence: TGTGCCAGCAGTGAAGCCAGGGCCAATCAGCCCCAGCATTTT.

This rearrangement joins TRBV7-6 to TRBJ1-4; 8 nucleotides match TRBD1. Looked up from germline, CDR1 is SGHVS and CDR2 is FNYEAQ. The CDR3 contains 14 residues. Trimming at V came to 3 bases and at J to 8 bases, leaving 5 bases not matched to a gene. CDR3 amino acids: CASSLAGTGEKLFF. The CDR3 nucleotides are TGTGCCAGCAGCTTGGCAGGGACAGGAGAAAAACTGTTTTTT.

The chain couples TRBV4-1 to TRBJ2-7; weak D call: TRBD2 (6 bases). Trimming pared 4 bases from V and 4 bases from J, leaving 23 bases between. The germline V gene encodes CDR1 MGHRA and CDR2 YSYEKL. This CDR3 is built from 17 residues. CDR3 region: CASSRGTPGLPLYEQYF. The CDR3 nucleotides read TGCGCCAGCAGCCGCGGCACTCCGGGACTCCCGCTTTACGAGCAGTACTTC.

The V call is TRBV28, the J call TRBJ2-1; 10 bases map to TRBD2. CDR1 and CDR2 from the germline V gene are MDHEN and SYDVKM. J gave up 7 bases and V 4 bases, and 4 bases lay outside the gene matches. There are 14 residues in the CDR3. CDR3 sequence: CASSSLAGVNEQFF. The CDR3 bases are TGTGCCAGCAGTTCTCTAGCGGGAGTGAATGAGCAGTTCTTC.

The CDR3 sequence is CASSPSGINTDTQYF. CDR3 sequence (DNA): TGTGCCAGCAGCCCGAGCGGGATAAACACAGATACGCAGTATTTT. This sequence joins TRBV7-3 and TRBJ2-3, with 7 positions matching TRBD2. Germline CDR1 reads SGHTA; CDR2 reads FQGTGA. The V gene end was trimmed by 5 bases and the J gene end by 2 bases; junction bases not matched to a gene: 7. This CDR3 has 15 amino acids.

The V gene is TRBV6-1, the J gene TRBJ1-1, with D uncertain. Trimming removed 4 bases at V and 6 bases at J, with 15 bases between. The CDR3 is made up of 14 amino acids. The germline V gene encodes CDR1 MNHNS and CDR2 SASEGT. The CDR3 spells CASSAPPSSSEAFF. CDR3 coding DNA: TGTGCCAGCAGTGCCCCGCCATCGAGTTCTGAAGCTTTCTTT.

The rearrangement uses TRBV5-4 and TRBJ2-1; D possibly corresponds to TRBD2 (7 bases). V lost 1 base to trimming and J lost 0 bases, with 20 bases between them. The CDR3 consists of 19 residues. Germline V CDR1 and CDR2: SGHNT, YYREEE (reference sequence). The CDR3 sequence: CASSLSWGAGGSSYNEQFF. As DNA, the CDR3 is TGTGCCAGCAGCTTGAGCTGGGGGGCCGGCGGGAGCTCCTACAATGAGCAGTTCTTC.